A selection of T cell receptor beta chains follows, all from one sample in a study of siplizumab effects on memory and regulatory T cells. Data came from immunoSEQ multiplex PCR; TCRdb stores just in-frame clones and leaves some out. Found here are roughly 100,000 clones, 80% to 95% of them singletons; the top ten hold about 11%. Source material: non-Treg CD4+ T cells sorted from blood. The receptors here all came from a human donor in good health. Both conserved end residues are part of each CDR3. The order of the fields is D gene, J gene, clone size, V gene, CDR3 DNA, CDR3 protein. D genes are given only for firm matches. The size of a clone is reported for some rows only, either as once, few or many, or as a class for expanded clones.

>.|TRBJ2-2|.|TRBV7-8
TGTGCCAGCAGCTTAGCCGGGACATCCAACACCGGGGAGCTGTTTTTT
CASSLAGTSNTGELFF
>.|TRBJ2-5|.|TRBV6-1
TGTGCCAGCAGGGTCAGGACACAAGAGACCCAGTACTTC
CASRVRTQETQYF
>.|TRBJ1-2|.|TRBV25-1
TGTGCCAGCAGTGAACTTACCCAGGGGGGCTACACCTTC
CASSELTQGGYTF
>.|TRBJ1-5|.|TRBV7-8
TGTGCCAGCAGCTCGAACAGCGAGGGCCTTGGCAATCAGCCCCAGCATTTT
CASSSNSEGLGNQPQHF
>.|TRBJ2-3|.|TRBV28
TGTGCCAGCAGTTATAGCGGCTATCGCGCAGATACGCAGTATTTT
CASSYSGYRADTQYF
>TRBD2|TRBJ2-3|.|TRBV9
TGTGCCAGCAGCGTAGGTCTGCGGGGGGCAGATACGCAGTATTTT
CASSVGLRGADTQYF
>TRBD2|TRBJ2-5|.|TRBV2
TGTGCCAGCAGTGAGGGGGGAGGGCCGTGGGAGACCCAGTACTTC
CASSEGGGPWETQYF
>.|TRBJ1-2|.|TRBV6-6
TGTGCCAGCAAGTTAACAGAGGCTCCTAACTATGGCTACACCTTC
CASKLTEAPNYGYTF
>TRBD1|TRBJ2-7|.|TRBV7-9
TGTGCCAGCAGCTCCGGGACAGGGCCCCTTCCTACGGAGCAGTACTTC
CASSSGTGPLPTEQYF
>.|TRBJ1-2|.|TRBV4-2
TGTGCCAGCAGCCAAGTCATGACAGCCACTAACTATGGCTACACCTTC
CASSQVMTATNYGYTF
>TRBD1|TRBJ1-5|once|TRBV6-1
TGTGCCAGCAGGACAGACAGGGTTTATAGTCAGCCCCAGCATTTT
CASRTDRVYSQPQHF
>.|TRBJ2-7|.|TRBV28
TGTGCCAGCAGTTTAGGGGTTGAGAGCGGGCAGTACTTC
CASSLGVESGQYF
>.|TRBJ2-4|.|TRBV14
TGTGCCAGCAGCCGAAACAGGGATTTGATAAACATTCAGTACTTC
CASSRNRDLINIQYF
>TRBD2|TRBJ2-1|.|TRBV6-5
TGTGCCAGCAGTTATGTCCGGGAGGGCCCTCGGAATGAGCAGTTCTTC
CASSYVREGPRNEQFF
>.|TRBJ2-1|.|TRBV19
TGTGCCAGTAGTATTCAAGAGGAGAGCAATGAGCAGTTCTTC
CASSIQEESNEQFF
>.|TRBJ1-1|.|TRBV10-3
TGTGCCACCTCGGACAGCTCATCCCCTGAAGCTTTCTTT
CATSDSSSPEAFF
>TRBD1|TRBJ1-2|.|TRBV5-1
TGCGCCAGCAGCCATTGGGACAGTAACTATGGCTACACCTTC
CASSHWDSNYGYTF
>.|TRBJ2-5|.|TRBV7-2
TGTGCCAGCAGCTTAGACCCAGGGTTTGCGGAGACCCAGTACTTC
CASSLDPGFAETQYF
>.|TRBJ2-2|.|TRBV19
TGTGCCAGTAGTATAGCAGGGAACACCGGGGAGCTGTTTTTT
CASSIAGNTGELFF
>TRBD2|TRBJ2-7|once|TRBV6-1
TGTGCCGTCCGGGAGGGGTACGAGCAGTACTTC
CAVREGYEQYF
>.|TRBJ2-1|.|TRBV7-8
TGTGCCAGCAGCTTTGGTCTCGGTGAGCAGTTCTTC
CASSFGLGEQFF
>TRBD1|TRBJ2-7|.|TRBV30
TGTGCCGGGGGACAGGGAAACTACGAGCAGTACTTC
CAGGQGNYEQYF
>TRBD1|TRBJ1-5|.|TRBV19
TGTGCCAGTAGCCGCGGACAGGGGCCGAATCAGCCCCAGCATTTT
CASSRGQGPNQPQHF
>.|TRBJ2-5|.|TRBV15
TGTGCCACCAGCAGAGATATCCGAGGAGAGACCCAGTACTTC
CATSRDIRGETQYF
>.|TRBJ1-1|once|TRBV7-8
TGTGCCAGCAGCCAAGGGCAGGGGCTAAACTCGGGGGAAGCTTTCTTT
CASSQGQGLNSGEAFF
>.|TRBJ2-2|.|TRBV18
TGTGCCAGCTCACCCGGATATAGCATATCGAACACCGGGGAGCTGTTTTTT
CASSPGYSISNTGELFF
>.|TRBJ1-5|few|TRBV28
TGTGCCAGCAGCCGGGACTCGCGCAATCAGCCCCAGCATTTT
CASSRDSRNQPQHF
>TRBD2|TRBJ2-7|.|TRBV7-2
TGTGCCAGCAGCACTGGACTAGCGGGAGCATCCTACGAGCAGTACTTC
CASSTGLAGASYEQYF
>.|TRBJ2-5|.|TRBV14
TGTGCCAGCAGCCAGAATACAGGACAAGAGACCCAGTACTTC
CASSQNTGQETQYF
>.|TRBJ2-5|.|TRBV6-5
TGTGCCAGCGGAGGGGGATCAGAGACCCAGTACTTC
CASGGGSETQYF
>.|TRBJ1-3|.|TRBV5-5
TGTGCCAGCAGCTCACAGAGCTCTGGAAACACCATATATTTT
CASSSQSSGNTIYF
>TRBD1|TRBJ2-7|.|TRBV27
TGTGCCAGCAGTCCAAGCCGGGACAGCTACGAGCAGTACTTC
CASSPSRDSYEQYF
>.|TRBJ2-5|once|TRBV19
TGTGCCAGTACCCGGACACCCCAAGAGACCCAGTACTTC
CASTRTPQETQYF
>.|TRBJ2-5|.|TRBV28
TGTGCCAGCAGTTTAACGGGTCTCCAAGAGACCCAGTACTTC
CASSLTGLQETQYF
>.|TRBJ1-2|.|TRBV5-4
TGTGCCAGCAGCTTCGCCGGGGCCCCTGGCGGCTACACCTTC
CASSFAGAPGGYTF
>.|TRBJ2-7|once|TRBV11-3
TGTGCCAGCAGCAAACGGGACGGAACCTACGAGCAGTACTTC
CASSKRDGTYEQYF
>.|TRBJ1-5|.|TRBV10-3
TGTGCCATCAGTGAGTCAGGTAGCAATCAGCCCCAGCATTTT
CAISESGSNQPQHF
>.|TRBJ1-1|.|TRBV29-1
TGCAGCGTCCCCCCAGGGGCGAAGAACACTGAAGCTTTCTTT
CSVPPGAKNTEAFF
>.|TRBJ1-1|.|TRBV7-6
TGTGCCAGCAGCTTAGTTCCGGACAGTGTCACTGAAGCTTTCTTT
CASSLVPDSVTEAFF
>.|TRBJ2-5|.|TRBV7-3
TGTGCCAGCAGCCGAGGACCGGGATGGGAGACCCAGTACTTC
CASSRGPGWETQYF
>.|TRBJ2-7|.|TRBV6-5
TGTGCCAGCACTAGCGACATGTCCTACGAGCAGTACTTC
CASTSDMSYEQYF
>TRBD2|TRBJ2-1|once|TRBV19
TGTGCCAGTAGGGAAGGACTAGCGGGATCGGATGAGCAGTTCTTC
CASREGLAGSDEQFF
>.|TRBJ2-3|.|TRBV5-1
TGCGCCAGCAGCTTGGTCCGGGGTACTGACACAGATACGCAGTATTTT
CASSLVRGTDTDTQYF
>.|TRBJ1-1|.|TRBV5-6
TGTGCCAGCAGCCGCAGGTTACAGGGGAACACTGAAGCTTTCTTT
CASSRRLQGNTEAFF
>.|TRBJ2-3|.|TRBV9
TGTGCCAGCAGCGTACGCGGACAGTGGACAGATACGCAGTATTTT
CASSVRGQWTDTQYF
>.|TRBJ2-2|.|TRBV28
TGTGCCAGCAGTTTACGGGAACCCGGGGAGCTGTTTTTT
CASSLREPGELFF
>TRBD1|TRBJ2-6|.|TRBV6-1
TGTGCCAGCAGTGAAACAGGGGATGGGGCCAACGTCCTGACTTTC
CASSETGDGANVLTF
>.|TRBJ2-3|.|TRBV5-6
TGTGCCAGCAGCTTGTGGACTAGCACAGATACGCAGTATTTT
CASSLWTSTDTQYF
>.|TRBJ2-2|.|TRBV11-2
TGTGCCAGCAGGAGGAACACCGGGGAGCTGTTTTTT
CASRRNTGELFF
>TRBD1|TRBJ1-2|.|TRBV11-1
TGTGCCAGCAGCTTCGCCGCAGGGGGCGGCTATGGCTACACCTTC
CASSFAAGGGYGYTF
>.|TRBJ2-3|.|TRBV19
TGTGCCAGTCGGACGGGAGCAACAGATACGCAGTATTTT
CASRTGATDTQYF
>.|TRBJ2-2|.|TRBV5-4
TGTGCCAGCAGCCCTCGGGGGCCCGGGGAGCTGTTTTTT
CASSPRGPGELFF
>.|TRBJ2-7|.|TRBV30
TGTGCCTGGAGTGCAGGATACTACGAGCAGTACTTC
CAWSAGYYEQYF
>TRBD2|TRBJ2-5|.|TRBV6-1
TGTGCCAGCAGTGAAGGGTCTAGCGGGACTGAGACCCAGTACTTC
CASSEGSSGTETQYF
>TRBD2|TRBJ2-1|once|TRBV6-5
TGTGCCAGCAGACCTAGCGGGAGGGCCCGCAATGAGCAGTTCTTC
CASRPSGRARNEQFF
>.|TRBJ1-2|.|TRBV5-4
TGTGCCAGCAGCTTGGACGCCAACTATGGCTACACCTTC
CASSLDANYGYTF
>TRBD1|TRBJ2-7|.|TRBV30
TGTGCCTGGAGTCTAACCGACAGGGGCCACGAGCAGTACTTC
CAWSLTDRGHEQYF
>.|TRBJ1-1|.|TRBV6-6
TGTGCCAGCAGACAAGGGACGACTATGTCAGCTTTCTTT
CASRQGTTMSAFF
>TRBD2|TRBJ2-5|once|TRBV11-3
TGTGCCAGCAGCCTAGGGGCGTCGACTAGCGGGAGAGGGGAGACCCAGTACTTC
CASSLGASTSGRGETQYF